In this sample, the clone carrying this T cell receptor (beta chain) is medium-sized. Clones were sequenced by immunoSEQ multiplex PCR, and TCRdb holds only the in-frame ones, with some missing. Seen here are approximately 62,000 clones, 89% observed once, and the top ten hold 9% to 15%. The record originates from a study of OX40 agonist ivuxolimab in advanced cancers. The germline V gene encodes CDR1 MNHNS and CDR2 SASEGT. With 4 bases removed from V and 1 base from J, the gap between germline ends came to 10 bases. The CDR3 consists of 14 residues. The material was CD4+ or CD8+ T cells sorted from blood, obtained in a trial of the OX40 agonist ivuxolimab. The sequence came from an adult with an advanced solid tumor such as melanoma, head and neck, liver or kidney cancer. V and J are TRBV6-1 and TRBJ1-1; maybe TRBD1 (5 bases). The CDR3 here is CASSGTSANTEAFF. In DNA form, the CDR3 reads TGTGCCAGCAGTGGGACATCTGCGAACACTGAAGCTTTCTTT.